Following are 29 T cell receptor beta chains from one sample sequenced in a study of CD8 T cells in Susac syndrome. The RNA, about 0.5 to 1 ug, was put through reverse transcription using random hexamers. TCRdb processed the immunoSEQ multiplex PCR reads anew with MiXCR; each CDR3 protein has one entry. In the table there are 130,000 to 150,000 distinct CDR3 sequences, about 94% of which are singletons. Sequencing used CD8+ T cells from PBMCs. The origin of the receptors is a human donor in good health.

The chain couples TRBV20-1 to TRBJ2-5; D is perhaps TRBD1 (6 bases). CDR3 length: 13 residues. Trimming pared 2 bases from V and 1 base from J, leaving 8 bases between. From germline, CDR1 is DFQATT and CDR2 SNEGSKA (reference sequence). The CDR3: CSARTDSQETQYF. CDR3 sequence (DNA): TGCAGTGCTAGAACGGACAGCCAAGAGACCCAGTACTTC.

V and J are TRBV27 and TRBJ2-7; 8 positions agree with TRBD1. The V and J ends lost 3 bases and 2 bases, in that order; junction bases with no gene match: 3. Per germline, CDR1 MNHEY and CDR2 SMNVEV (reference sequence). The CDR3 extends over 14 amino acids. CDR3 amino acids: CASSFLQGAYEQYF. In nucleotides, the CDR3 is TGTGCCAGCAGTTTCCTACAGGGGGCCTACGAGCAGTACTTC.

CDR3 protein: CASSPTGPSGGLYEQYF. Written as DNA, the CDR3 is TGTGCCAGCAGCCCGACTGGGCCCTCCGGGGGTTTATACGAGCAGTACTTC. The rearrangement links TRBV7-6 to TRBJ2-7; possibly TRBD2 for D (6 bases). Trimming took 5 bases from V and 4 from J, leaving 24 bases between them. CDR3 size: 17 residues. Germline lookup yields CDR1 SGHVS and CDR2 FNYEAQ.

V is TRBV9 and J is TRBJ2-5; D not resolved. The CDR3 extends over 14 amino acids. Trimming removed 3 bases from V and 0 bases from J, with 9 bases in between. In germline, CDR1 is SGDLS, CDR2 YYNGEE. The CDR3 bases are TGTGCCAGCAGCGCAGGTCAAAACCAAGAGACCCAGTACTTC. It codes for CASSAGQNQETQYF.

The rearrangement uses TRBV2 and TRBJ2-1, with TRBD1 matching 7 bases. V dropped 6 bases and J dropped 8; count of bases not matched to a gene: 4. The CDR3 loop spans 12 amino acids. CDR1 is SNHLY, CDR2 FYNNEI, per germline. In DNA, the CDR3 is TGTGCCAGCAGGGGACAGTTAGATGAGCAGTTCTTC. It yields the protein CASRGQLDEQFF. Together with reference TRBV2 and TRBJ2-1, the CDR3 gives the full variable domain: EPEVTQTPSHQVTQMGQEVILRCVPISNHLYFYWYRQILGQKVEFLVSFYNNEISEKSEIFDDQFSVERPDGSNFTLKIRSTKLEDSAMYFCASRGQLDEQFFGPGTRLTVL.

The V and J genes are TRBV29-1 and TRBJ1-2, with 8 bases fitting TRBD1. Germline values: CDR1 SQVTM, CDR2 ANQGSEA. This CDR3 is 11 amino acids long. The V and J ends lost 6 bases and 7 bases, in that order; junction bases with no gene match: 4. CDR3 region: CSVGQGSGYTF. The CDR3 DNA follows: TGCAGCGTCGGACAGGGAAGTGGCTACACCTTC.

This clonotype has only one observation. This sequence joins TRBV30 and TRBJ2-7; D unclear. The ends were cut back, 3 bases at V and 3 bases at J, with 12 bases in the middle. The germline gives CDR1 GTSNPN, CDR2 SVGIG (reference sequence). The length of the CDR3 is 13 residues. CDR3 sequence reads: CAWRDGLRYEQYF. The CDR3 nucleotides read TGTGCCTGGAGGGACGGCCTTCGCTACGAGCAGTACTTC.

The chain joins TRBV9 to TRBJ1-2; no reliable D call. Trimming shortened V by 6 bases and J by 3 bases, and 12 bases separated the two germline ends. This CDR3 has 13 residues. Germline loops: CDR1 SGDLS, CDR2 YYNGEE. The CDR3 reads CASTASLYYGYTF. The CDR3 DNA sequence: TGTGCCAGCACCGCCTCGCTCTACTATGGCTACACCTTC.

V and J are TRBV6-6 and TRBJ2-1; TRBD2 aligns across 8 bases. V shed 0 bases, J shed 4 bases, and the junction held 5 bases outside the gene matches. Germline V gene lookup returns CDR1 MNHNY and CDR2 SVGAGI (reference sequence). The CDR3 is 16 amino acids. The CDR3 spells CASSYSKREKYNEQFF. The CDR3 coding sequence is TGTGCCAGCAGTTACTCGAAGCGGGAGAAGTACAATGAGCAGTTCTTC.

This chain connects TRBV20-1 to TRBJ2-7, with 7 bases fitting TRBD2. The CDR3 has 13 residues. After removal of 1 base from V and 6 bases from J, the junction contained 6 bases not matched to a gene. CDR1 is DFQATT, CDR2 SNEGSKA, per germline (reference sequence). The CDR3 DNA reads TGCAGTGCTAGAGGAGCGGGGAAAAGCGAGCAGTACTTC. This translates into CSARGAGKSEQYF.

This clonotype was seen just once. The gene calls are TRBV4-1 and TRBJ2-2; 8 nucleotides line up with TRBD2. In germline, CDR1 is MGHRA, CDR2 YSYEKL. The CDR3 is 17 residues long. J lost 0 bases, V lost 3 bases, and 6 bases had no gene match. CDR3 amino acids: CASSQSLAGANTGELFF. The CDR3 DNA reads TGCGCCAGCAGCCAGAGCCTAGCGGGCGCGAACACCGGGGAGCTGTTTTTT.

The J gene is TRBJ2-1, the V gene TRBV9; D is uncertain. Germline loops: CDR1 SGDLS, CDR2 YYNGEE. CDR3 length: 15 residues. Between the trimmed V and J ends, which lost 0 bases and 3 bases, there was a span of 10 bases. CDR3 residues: CASSVGADYYNEQFF. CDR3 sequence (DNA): TGTGCCAGCAGCGTAGGCGCGGATTACTACAATGAGCAGTTCTTC.

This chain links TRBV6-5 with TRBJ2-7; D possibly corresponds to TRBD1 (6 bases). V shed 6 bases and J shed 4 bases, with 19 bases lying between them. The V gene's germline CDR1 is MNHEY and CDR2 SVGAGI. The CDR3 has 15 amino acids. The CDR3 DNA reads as TGTGCCAGCAGCTACGGGGCGGGCGGACAGTACGAGCAGTACTTC. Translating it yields CASSYGAGGQYEQYF.

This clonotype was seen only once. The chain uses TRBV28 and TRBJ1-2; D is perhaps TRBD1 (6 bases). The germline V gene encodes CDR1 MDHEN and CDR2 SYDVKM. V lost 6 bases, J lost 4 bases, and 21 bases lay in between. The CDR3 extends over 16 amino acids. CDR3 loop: CASSPRGPPASYGYTF. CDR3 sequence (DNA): TGTGCCAGCAGCCCTCGGGGGCCCCCCGCCAGCTATGGCTACACCTTC.

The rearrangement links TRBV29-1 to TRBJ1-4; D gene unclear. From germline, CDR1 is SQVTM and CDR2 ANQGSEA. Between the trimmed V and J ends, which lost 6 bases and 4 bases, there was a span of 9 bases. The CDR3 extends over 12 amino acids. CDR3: CSVVDLNEKLFF. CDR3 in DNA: TGCAGCGTGGTGGACCTTAATGAAAAACTGTTTTTT.

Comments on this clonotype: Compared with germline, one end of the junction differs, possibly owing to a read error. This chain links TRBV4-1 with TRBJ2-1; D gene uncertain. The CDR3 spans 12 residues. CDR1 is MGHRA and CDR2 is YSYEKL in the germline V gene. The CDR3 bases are TGCGCCAGCAACCAAGGGCGGAGTGAGCAGTTCTTC. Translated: CASNQGRSEQFF.

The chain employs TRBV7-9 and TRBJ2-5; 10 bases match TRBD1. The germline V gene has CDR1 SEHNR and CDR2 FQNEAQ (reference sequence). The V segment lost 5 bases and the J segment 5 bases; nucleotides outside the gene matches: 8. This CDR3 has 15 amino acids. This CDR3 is CASSTRQGAEETQYF. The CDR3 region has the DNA TGTGCCAGCAGCACCCGACAGGGGGCGGAGGAGACCCAGTACTTC. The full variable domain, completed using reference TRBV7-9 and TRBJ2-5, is DTGVSQNPRHKITKRGQNVTFRCDPISEHNRLYWYRQTLGQGPEFLTYFQNEAQLEKSRLLSDRFSAERPKGSFSTLEIQRTEQGDSAMYLCASSTRQGAEETQYFGPGTRLLVL.

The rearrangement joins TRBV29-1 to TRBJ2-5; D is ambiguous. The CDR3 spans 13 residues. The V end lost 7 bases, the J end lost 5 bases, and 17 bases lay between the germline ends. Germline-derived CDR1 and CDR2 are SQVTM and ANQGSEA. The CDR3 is CSAGGWGGETQYF. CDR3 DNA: TGCAGCGCCGGCGGTTGGGGTGGGGAGACCCAGTACTTC. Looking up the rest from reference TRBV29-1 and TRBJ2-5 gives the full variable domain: SAVISQKPSRDICQRGTSLTIQCQVDSQVTMMFWYRQQPGQSLTLIATANQGSEATYESGFVIDKFPISRPNLTFSTLTVSNMSPEDSSIYLCSAGGWGGETQYFGPGTRLLVL.

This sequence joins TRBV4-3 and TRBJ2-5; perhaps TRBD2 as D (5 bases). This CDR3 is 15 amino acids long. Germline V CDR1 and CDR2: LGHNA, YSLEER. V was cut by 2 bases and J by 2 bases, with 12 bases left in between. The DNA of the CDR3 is TGCGCCAGCAGCCAAAGTGTAGCGCCTCAAGAGACCCAGTACTTC. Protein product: CASSQSVAPQETQYF.

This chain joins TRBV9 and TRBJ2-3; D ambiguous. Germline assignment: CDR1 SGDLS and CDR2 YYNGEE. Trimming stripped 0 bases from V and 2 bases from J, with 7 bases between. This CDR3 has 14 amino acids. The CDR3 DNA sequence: TGTGCCAGCAGCGTAGAGGGTGACACAGATACGCAGTATTTT. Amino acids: CASSVEGDTDTQYF.

The CDR3 region has the DNA TGTGCCAGCACCATCTTTGAAGATCGAGCCTACGAGCAGTACTTC. It codes for CASTIFEDRAYEQYF. The chain employs TRBV5-4 and TRBJ2-7; unclear D gene. There are 15 residues in the CDR3. CDR1 and CDR2 (germline): SGHNT, YYREEE (reference sequence). The V gene lost 6 bases and the J gene lost 2 bases, with 18 bases spanning the gap.

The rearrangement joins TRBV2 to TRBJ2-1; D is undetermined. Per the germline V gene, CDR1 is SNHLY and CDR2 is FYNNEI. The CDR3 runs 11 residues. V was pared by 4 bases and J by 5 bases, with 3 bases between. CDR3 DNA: TGTGCCAGCAGTGGCGACAATGAGCAGTTCTTC. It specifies CASSGDNEQFF.

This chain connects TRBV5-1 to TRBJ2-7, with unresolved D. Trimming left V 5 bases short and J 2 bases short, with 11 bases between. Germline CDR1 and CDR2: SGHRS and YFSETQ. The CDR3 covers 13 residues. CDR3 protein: CASRPVGAYEQYF. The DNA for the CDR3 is TGCGCCAGCAGACCAGTTGGGGCCTACGAGCAGTACTTC.

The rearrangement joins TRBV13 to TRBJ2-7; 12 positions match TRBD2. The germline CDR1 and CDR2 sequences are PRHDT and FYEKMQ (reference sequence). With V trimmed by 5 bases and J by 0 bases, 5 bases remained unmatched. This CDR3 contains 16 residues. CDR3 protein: CASSGTSGRPSYEQYF. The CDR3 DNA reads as TGTGCCAGCAGCGGAACTAGCGGGAGGCCCTCCTACGAGCAGTACTTC. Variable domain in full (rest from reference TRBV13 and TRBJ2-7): AAGVIQSPRHLIKEKRETATLKCYPIPRHDTVYWYQQGPGQDPQFLISFYEKMQSDKGSIPDRFSAQQFSDYHSELNMSSLELGDSALYFCASSGTSGRPSYEQYFGPGTRLTVT.

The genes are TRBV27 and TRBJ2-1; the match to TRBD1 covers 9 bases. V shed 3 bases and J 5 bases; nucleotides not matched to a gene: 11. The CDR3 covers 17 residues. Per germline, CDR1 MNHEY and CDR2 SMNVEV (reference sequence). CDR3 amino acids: CASSFTPPGQGHNEQFF. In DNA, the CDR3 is TGTGCCAGCAGTTTCACTCCGCCGGGACAGGGCCACAATGAGCAGTTCTTC.

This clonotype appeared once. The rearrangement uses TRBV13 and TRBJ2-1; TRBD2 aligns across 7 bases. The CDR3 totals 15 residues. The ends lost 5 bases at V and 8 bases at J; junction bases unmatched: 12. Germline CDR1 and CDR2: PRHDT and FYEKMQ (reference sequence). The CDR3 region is CASSLPSGSGDEQFF. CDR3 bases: TGTGCCAGCAGCCTCCCTAGCGGAAGTGGGGATGAGCAGTTCTTC.

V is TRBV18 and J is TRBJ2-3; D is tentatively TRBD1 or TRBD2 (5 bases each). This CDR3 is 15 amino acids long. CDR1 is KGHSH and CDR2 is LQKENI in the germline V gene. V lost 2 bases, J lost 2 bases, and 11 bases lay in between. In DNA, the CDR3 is TGTGCCAGCTCACCAATTGGGGGATCCACAGATACGCAGTATTTT. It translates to CASSPIGGSTDTQYF.

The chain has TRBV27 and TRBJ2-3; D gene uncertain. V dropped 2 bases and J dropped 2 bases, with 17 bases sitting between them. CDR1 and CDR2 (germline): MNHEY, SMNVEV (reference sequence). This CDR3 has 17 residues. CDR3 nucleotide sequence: TGTGCCAGCAGTTTAGGGTGGGCGGAAGATGACACAGATACGCAGTATTTT. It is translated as CASSLGWAEDDTDTQYF.

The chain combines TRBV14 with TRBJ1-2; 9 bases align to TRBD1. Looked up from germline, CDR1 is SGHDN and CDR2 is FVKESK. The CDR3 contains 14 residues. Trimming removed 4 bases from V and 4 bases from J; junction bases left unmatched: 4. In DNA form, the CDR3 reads TGTGCCAGCAGCCGGACAGGGGAGTTCTATGGCTACACCTTC. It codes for CASSRTGEFYGYTF.